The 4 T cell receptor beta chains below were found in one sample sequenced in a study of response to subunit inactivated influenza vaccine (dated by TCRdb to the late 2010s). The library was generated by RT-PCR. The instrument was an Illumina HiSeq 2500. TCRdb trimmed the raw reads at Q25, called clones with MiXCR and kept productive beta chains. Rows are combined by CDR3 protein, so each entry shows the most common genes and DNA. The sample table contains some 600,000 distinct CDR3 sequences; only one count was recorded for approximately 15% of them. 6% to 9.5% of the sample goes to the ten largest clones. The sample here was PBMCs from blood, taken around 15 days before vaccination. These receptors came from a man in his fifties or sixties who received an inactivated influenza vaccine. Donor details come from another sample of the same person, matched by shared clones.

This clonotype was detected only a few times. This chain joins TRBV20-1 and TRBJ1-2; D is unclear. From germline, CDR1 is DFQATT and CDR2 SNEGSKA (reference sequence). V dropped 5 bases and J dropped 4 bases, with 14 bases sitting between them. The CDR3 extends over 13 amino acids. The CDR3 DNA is TGCAGTGCTCAGGCGACCGGGTCCTATGGCTACACCTTC. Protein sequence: CSAQATGSYGYTF.

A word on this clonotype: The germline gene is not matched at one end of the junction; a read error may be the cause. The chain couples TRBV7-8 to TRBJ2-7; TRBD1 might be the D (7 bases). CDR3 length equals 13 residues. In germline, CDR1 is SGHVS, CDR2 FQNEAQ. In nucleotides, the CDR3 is TGTGACAGCAGCTACGGACAGGCGGGGGAGCAGTACTTC. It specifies CDSSYGQAGEQYF.

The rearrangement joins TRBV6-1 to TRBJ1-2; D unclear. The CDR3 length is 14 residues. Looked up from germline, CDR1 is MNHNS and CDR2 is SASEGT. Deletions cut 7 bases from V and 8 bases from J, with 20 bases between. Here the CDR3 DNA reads TGTGCCAGCAAGGAGTCAGGCGCAGCGGCCGGCTACACCTTC. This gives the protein CASKESGAAAGYTF.

The CDR3 region has the DNA TGTGCCAGCAGTTTCGAGGGTTTGGTTACACCCCTCCACTTT. Translating it yields CASSFEGLVTPLHF. This chain connects TRBV12-3 or TRBV12-4 to TRBJ1-6; D not resolved. Trimming took 3 bases from V and 11 from J, leaving 14 bases between them. This CDR3 has 14 amino acids.